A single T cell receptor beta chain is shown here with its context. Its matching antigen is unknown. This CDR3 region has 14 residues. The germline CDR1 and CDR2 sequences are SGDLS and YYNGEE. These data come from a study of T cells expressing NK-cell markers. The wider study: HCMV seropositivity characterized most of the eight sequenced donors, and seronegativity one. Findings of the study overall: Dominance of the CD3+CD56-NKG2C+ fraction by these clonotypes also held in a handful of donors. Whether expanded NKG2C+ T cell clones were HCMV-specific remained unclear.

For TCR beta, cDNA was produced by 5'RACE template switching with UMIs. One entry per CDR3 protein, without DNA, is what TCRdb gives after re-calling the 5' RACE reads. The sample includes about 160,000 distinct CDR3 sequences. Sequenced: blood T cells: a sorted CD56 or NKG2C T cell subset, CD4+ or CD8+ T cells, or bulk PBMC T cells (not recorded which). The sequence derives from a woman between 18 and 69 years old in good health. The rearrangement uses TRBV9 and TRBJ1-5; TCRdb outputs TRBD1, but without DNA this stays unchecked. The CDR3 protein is CASSVSGYHQPQHF. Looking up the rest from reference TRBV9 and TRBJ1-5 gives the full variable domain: DSGVTQTPKHLITATGQRVTLRCSPRSGDLSVYWYQQSLDQGLQFLIQYYNGEERAKGNILERFSAQQFPDLHSELNLSSLELGDSALYFCASSVSGYHQPQHFGDGTRLSIL.